This is a list of T cell receptor beta chains from one sample in a study of CD8+CD57+ T cells in acquired aplastic anemia. TCRdb itself ran the reads through MiXCR, one entry per CDR3 protein. The table records a few hundred thousand distinct CDR3 sequences, roughly 57% of them present only once. The specimen sequenced was sorted CD4+, CD8+, or CD8+CD57+ T cells (not recorded which) from PBMCs. Receptors originate from a human donor in good health. Each CDR3 is given with its conserved first and last residue. Fields, in order: V gene, clone size, D gene, J gene, CDR3 DNA, CDR3 protein. A D gene is named only where the DNA matches it firmly. Clone size is not always given. Where it is, it says once, few, many or a class for expanded clones.

V: TRBV5-1
size: NA
D: NA
J: TRBJ2-7
DNA: TGTGCCAGCAGCTTTGTCGCGGTCAGTAGGGCCTCCGAGCAGTACTTC
CDR3: CASSFVAVSRASEQYF

V: TRBV7-8
size: NA
D: NA
J: TRBJ2-5
DNA: TGTGCCAGCAGCTACAGCGAGGGTAGCTATGCAGAGACCCAGTACTTC
CDR3: CASSYSEGSYAETQYF

V: TRBV24-1
size: NA
D: NA
J: TRBJ2-3
DNA: TGTGCCACCAGTGATTTGGGCGTTTACGATACGCAGTATTTT
CDR3: CATSDLGVYDTQYF

V: TRBV12-5
size: NA
D: NA
J: TRBJ2-7
DNA: TGTGCTAGTGGTTTAGGGGGGGTCGGGCAGTACTTC
CDR3: CASGLGGVGQYF

V: TRBV7-2
size: once
D: NA
J: TRBJ2-6
DNA: TGTGCCAGCAGCTACGGGGGAGCTGGGGCCAACGTCCTGACTTTC
CDR3: CASSYGGAGANVLTF

V: TRBV6-1
size: many
D: TRBD1
J: TRBJ1-1
DNA: TGTGCCAGCAGTGAAGGACAGGGAATGAACACTGAAGCTTTCTTT
CDR3: CASSEGQGMNTEAFF

V: TRBV6-5
size: NA
D: NA
J: TRBJ2-1
DNA: TGTGCCAGCAGTTACGGAGACTATGAGCAGTTCTTC
CDR3: CASSYGDYEQFF

V: TRBV12-3/TRBV12-4
size: few
D: NA
J: TRBJ2-1
DNA: TGTGCCAGCAGTTCCGGGTCTAGTAGTCAAAATGAGCAGTTCTTC
CDR3: CASSSGSSSQNEQFF

V: TRBV27
size: few
D: NA
J: TRBJ1-5
DNA: TGTGCCAGCAGCCCCCTGGGGTTGGGGCAGCCCCAGCATTTT
CDR3: CASSPLGLGQPQHF

V: TRBV7-2
size: NA
D: TRBD1
J: TRBJ2-5
DNA: TGTGCCAGCAGCTATGGACAGGGGATGGAGACCCAGTACTTC
CDR3: CASSYGQGMETQYF

V: TRBV10-1
size: NA
D: TRBD1
J: TRBJ1-5
DNA: TGCGCCAGCAGTGTTTGGGACAGGGCTCCCAATCAGCCCCAGCATTTT
CDR3: CASSVWDRAPNQPQHF

V: TRBV20-1
size: NA
D: TRBD1
J: TRBJ2-3
DNA: TGCAGTGCTAGCCGGACAGGGCTGACCACAGATACGCAGTATTTT
CDR3: CSASRTGLTTDTQYF

V: TRBV20-1
size: NA
D: NA
J: TRBJ1-2
DNA: TGCAGTGCTTTTTATGATGGCTACACCTTC
CDR3: CSAFYDGYTF

V: TRBV10-2
size: NA
D: NA
J: TRBJ2-7
DNA: TGCGCCAGCAGTGAGTCGACAGGATGGGAGCAGTACTTC
CDR3: CASSESTGWEQYF

V: TRBV19
size: once
D: NA
J: TRBJ2-7
DNA: TGTGCCAGTAGTATCACACAGGATAGCTACGAGCAGTACTTC
CDR3: CASSITQDSYEQYF